This TCR beta chain was sequenced during a study of blood T cell repertoires in COVID-19. Study-wide background: The samples span acute and convalescent COVID-19 from the United States, Italy and Spain.

Per the study methods: Cell counts per sample came from amplifying reference gene primers. The table came from immunoSEQ multiplex PCR; TCRdb's copy has only in-frame clones and leaves some out. V and J calls and clone size are those listed in that table; D and trimming were worked out from the DNA. Here the sample spans under 250,000 clones, 80% to 90% being singletons. V shed 4 bases and J shed 6 bases, with 18 bases lying between them. This CDR3 contains 16 residues. CDR1 and CDR2 (germline): SGHTA, FQGNSA. This TCR derives from a woman aged 45-59 years with acute or convalescent COVID-19. Specimen: peripheral blood. V gene TRBV7-2 combines with J gene TRBJ2-2, with D maybe TRBD1 (6 bases). The chain's CDR3 is CASSSGQWGSAGELFF. CDR3 nucleotides: TGTGCCAGCAGCTCAGGACAGTGGGGTTCGGCCGGGGAGCTGTTTTTT.